This T cell receptor beta chain was documented in a study of blood T cell repertoires in COVID-19. Looking at the study overall: T cells, B-cell-depleted T cells, or PBMCs provided the cDNA or gDNA that served as material.

This CDR3 has 15 amino acids. Germline V gene data show CDR1 as SGHTA and CDR2 as FQGNSA. Trimming at V came to 5 bases and at J to 3 bases, leaving 10 bases not matched to a gene. In Seattle, patients joined the study during active infection and were tracked longitudinally. TCRdb's copy holds only in-frame clones and misses some; the assay was immunoSEQ multiplex PCR. This table holds under 200,000 clones, roughly 81% found once. Sequencing used peripheral blood. The clonotype originates from a woman aged 55-70 years with COVID-19, enrolled during active disease. The chain links TRBV7-2 to TRBJ2-7; 7 nucleotides agree with TRBD1. The CDR3 DNA reads TGTGCCAGCAGCCAGAGGGGGCCCCTTATCTACGAGCAGTACTTC. Amino acids: CASSQRGPLIYEQYF. Drawing the rest from reference TRBV7-2 and TRBJ2-7, the complete variable domain is GAGVSQSPSNKVTEKGKDVELRCDPISGHTALYWYRQSLGQGLEFLIYFQGNSAPDKSGLPSDRFSAERTGGSVSTLTIQRTQQEDSAVYLCASSQRGPLIYEQYFGPGTRLTVT.